The rows below give T cell receptor beta chains drawn from one sample of a study of blood T cells in healthy people across ages. From the 5' RACE reads, TCRdb called clonotypes with MiXCR, one entry per CDR3 protein. The table lists around 700,000 distinct CDR3 sequences, 20% to 30% of them singletons. These sequences were also reported in another study, on T cells of mothers and their children.

The sequencing input was blood. The receptors originated from a boy aged 5 to 17 in good health. Both conserved end residues are trimmed from each CDR3. Fields, in order: D gene, V gene, CDR3 protein. The D gene is left open where the match is weak.

.	TRBV28	ASSFRVSGELF
TRBD1	TRBV27	ASSDETGGNTEAF
.	TRBV5-1	ASSLSGFEKLF
.	TRBV6-5	ASSSFQDTQY
TRBD2	TRBV12-3/TRBV12-4	ASSHPGLAGGPYEQY
TRBD2	TRBV14	ASSQVSLAVYNEQF
TRBD1	TRBV20-1	SASPGTGHYYGQY
TRBD2	TRBV2	ASRRSGGGTDTQY
.	TRBV2	ASNRDSNQPQH
.	TRBV14	ASSHGRDIEETQY
.	TRBV10-1	ATPDDLVGQSGSYEQY
.	TRBV12-3/TRBV12-4	ASSLQGRSTDTQY
.	TRBV7-2	ASSFWEGVGYT
TRBD1	TRBV5-1	ASSGQGTRETQY
TRBD1	TRBV28	AIGTGGAEAF
.	TRBV5-1	ASRGDWTNTGELF
.	TRBV7-9	ASSLGARAKNIQY
TRBD2	TRBV12-3/TRBV12-4	ASSPSAGGPYEQY
TRBD2	TRBV20-1	SARIAGQTYNEQF
TRBD2	TRBV20-1	SATRRGLAGGQSGYRSYEQY
.	TRBV12-3/TRBV12-4	ASSFPGGYT
.	TRBV27	ASQQGVGTEAF
.	TRBV7-2	ASSLGPGGGGGYSDTQY
.	TRBV7-9	ASSSRGADQETQY
TRBD2	TRBV7-2	ASSETSGSWIDTQY
TRBD2	TRBV20-1	SAEKSSGSTDTQY
.	TRBV7-9	AAHEPENQETQY